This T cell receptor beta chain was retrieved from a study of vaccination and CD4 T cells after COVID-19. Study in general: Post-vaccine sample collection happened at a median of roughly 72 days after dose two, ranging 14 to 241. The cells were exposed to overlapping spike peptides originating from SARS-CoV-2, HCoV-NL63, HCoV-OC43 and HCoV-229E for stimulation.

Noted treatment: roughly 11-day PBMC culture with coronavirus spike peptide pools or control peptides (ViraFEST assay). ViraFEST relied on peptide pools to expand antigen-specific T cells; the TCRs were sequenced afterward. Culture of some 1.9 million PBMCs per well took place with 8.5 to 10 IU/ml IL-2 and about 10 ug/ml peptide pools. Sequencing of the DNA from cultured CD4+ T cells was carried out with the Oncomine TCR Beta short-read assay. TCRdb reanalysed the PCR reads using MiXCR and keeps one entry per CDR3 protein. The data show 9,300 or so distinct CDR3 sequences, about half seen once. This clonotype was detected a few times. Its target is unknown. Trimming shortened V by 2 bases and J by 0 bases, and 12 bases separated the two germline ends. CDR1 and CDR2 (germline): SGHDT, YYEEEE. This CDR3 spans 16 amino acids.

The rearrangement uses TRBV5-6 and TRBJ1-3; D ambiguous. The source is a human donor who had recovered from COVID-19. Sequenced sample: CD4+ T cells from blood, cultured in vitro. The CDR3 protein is CASSFDYGISGNTIYF. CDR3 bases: TGTGCCAGCAGCTTCGATTACGGGATCTCTGGAAACACCATATATTTT.